The 23 T cell receptor beta chains reported below all come from one sample, sequenced in a study of response to subunit inactivated influenza vaccine. TCRdb reprocessed the RT-PCR reads via MiXCR and lists one record per CDR3 protein. The data contain about 800,000 distinct CDR3 sequences, around 20% of them singletons. The starting material was PBMCs from blood, obtained 5 days after vaccination. These receptors all come from a man aged 45-65 years who received an inactivated influenza vaccine.

The gene calls are TRBV7-2 and TRBJ2-2, with 13 positions matching TRBD2. Germline V gene sequence: CDR1 SGHTA, CDR2 FQGNSA. The CDR3 has 16 residues. The V and J ends lost 4 bases and 6 bases, in that order; junction bases with no gene match: 5. CDR3 in amino acids: CASSSGLAGAPGELFF. The CDR3 bases are TGTGCCAGCAGCTCCGGACTAGCGGGAGCCCCCGGGGAGCTGTTTTTT.

The chain joins TRBV20-1 to TRBJ2-3; 15 bases align to TRBD2. Germline V CDR1 and CDR2: DFQATT, SNEGSKA (reference sequence). This CDR3 contains 17 residues. V was pared by 6 bases and J by 0 bases, with 7 bases of the junction left unmatched. CDR3 residues: CSATGTSGGLSTDTQYF. The DNA of the CDR3 is TGCAGTGCAACCGGGACTAGCGGGGGGCTGAGCACAGATACGCAGTATTTT.

V gene TRBV10-3 combines with J gene TRBJ2-3; the match to TRBD2 covers 7 bases. Germline values: CDR1 ENHRY, CDR2 SYGVKD. The CDR3 loop spans 14 amino acids. The V and J ends lost 8 bases and 4 bases, in that order; junction bases with no gene match: 9. The CDR3: CAIRGGSYADTQYF. CDR3 DNA sequence: TGTGCCATCCGTGGCGGGAGTTACGCAGATACGCAGTATTTT.

The chain joins TRBV6-4 to TRBJ2-2; 7 positions agree with TRBD2. This CDR3 has 16 residues. V shed 5 bases and J 4 bases; nucleotides not matched to a gene: 10. Germline CDR1 is MRHNA and CDR2 is SNTAGT. The CDR3 coding sequence is TGTGCCAGCAGTCGCCAGTCCCCGGGAGGCACCGGGGAGCTGTTTTTT. This translates into CASSRQSPGGTGELFF.

V and J are TRBV4-3 and TRBJ2-7; a possible D gene is TRBD2 (6 bases). This CDR3 spans 15 amino acids. V lost 0 bases and J 3 bases, leaving 12 bases between the germline ends. Germline lookup yields CDR1 LGHNA and CDR2 YSLEER. The DNA of the CDR3 is TGCGCCAGCAGCCAAGAATTGGGGGAGGTCTACGAGCAGTACTTC. Encoded protein: CASSQELGEVYEQYF.

The gene calls are TRBV20-1 and TRBJ2-3; weak D call: TRBD1 (6 bases). The CDR3 spans 13 residues. Trimming took off 5 bases at V and 4 bases at J, with 13 bases between the two ends. Germline CDR1 DFQATT, CDR2 SNEGSKA (reference sequence). Here the CDR3 reads CSAEKEGADTQYF. The CDR3, as DNA: TGCAGTGCTGAGAAAGAGGGGGCAGATACGCAGTATTTT.

V usage is TRBV5-1 and J usage is TRBJ1-1; D uncertain. CDR3 size: 13 residues. Germline V gene data show CDR1 as SGHRS and CDR2 as YFSETQ. Trimming removed 4 bases at V and 1 base at J, with 8 bases between. The DNA of the CDR3 is TGCGCCAGCAGCCCGGTGGAGAACACTGAAGCTTTCTTT. Encoded protein: CASSPVENTEAFF.

The chain recombines TRBV28 with TRBJ2-1; tentative D call: TRBD2 (5 bases). Germline values: CDR1 MDHEN, CDR2 SYDVKM. V shed 5 bases and J shed 7 bases, with 15 bases lying between them. The CDR3 consists of 14 residues. The CDR3 region has the DNA TGTGCCAGCAGTCCCGGGATGGTCTGGAATGAGCAGTTCTTC. This sequence encodes CASSPGMVWNEQFF.

This clonotype has at least ten counts. This sequence joins TRBV6-2 or TRBV6-3 and TRBJ2-1; 7 bases line up with TRBD1. Germline CDR1 reads MNHEY; CDR2 reads SVGEGT. Germline trimming cut 5 bases from V and 9 bases from J; bases unmatched to any gene: 16. This CDR3 region has 16 residues. The CDR3 protein is CASSTTTYRGSSEQFF. CDR3 DNA: TGTGCCAGCAGTACCACAACATACAGGGGATCGTCTGAGCAGTTCTTC.

This chain connects TRBV12-3 or TRBV12-4 to TRBJ1-2, with TRBD1 matching 7 bases. This CDR3 contains 13 residues. V lost 3 bases and J lost 4; bases outside the gene matches: 2. As DNA, the CDR3 is TGTGCCAGCAGTTTCCGGGACAGCTATGGCTACACCTTC. This gives the protein CASSFRDSYGYTF.

The chain recombines TRBV29-1 with TRBJ2-2; D is uncertain. The ends were cut back, 7 bases at V and 3 bases at J, with 12 bases in the middle. The CDR3 extends over 13 amino acids. Germline-derived CDR1 and CDR2 are SQVTM and ANQGSEA. DNA of the CDR3: TGCAGCGGTGAGGTCAGGTACACCGGGGAGCTGTTTTTT. This codes for CSGEVRYTGELFF.

The chain carries TRBV29-1 and TRBJ1-6, with TRBD1 as a possible D gene (5 bases). CDR1 is SQVTM, CDR2 ANQGSEA, per germline. The CDR3 has 14 residues. CDR3 nucleotide sequence: TGCAACCAAGTAGGGGTAGGGCTCGGTTCACCCCTCCACTTT. This sequence encodes CNQVGVGLGSPLHF.

The V call is TRBV28, the J call TRBJ2-1; 9 bases line up with TRBD2. CDR3 size: 15 residues. J was trimmed by 7 bases and V by 6 bases; bases with no gene match: 10. The germline V gene encodes CDR1 MDHEN and CDR2 SYDVKM. CDR3 in amino acids: CASRSPAGGPNEQFF. In DNA, the CDR3 is TGTGCCAGCAGATCCCCGGCGGGAGGGCCAAATGAGCAGTTCTTC. Full variable domain (outside the CDR3, taken from reference TRBV28 and TRBJ2-1): DVKVTQSSRYLVKRTGEKVFLECVQDMDHENMFWYRQDPGLGLRLIYFSYDVKMKEKGDIPEGYSVSREKKERFSLILESASTNQTSMYLCASRSPAGGPNEQFFGPGTRLTVL.

The rearrangement links TRBV9 to TRBJ2-2; the D gene is possibly TRBD1 (5 bases). V dropped 0 bases and J dropped 7 bases, with 13 bases sitting between them. From germline, CDR1 is SGDLS and CDR2 YYNGEE. The CDR3 runs to 15 residues. CDR3 loop: CASSVAAGSNGELFF. The CDR3 DNA follows: TGTGCCAGCAGCGTAGCGGCAGGGTCGAACGGGGAGCTGTTTTTT.

The chain joins TRBV12-3 or TRBV12-4 to TRBJ2-1, with a possible D match to TRBD2 (6 bases). This CDR3 has 16 residues. Trimming took 2 bases from V and 4 from J, leaving 15 bases between them. The CDR3, as DNA: TGTGCCAGCAGTTTATGGTGGCGGGGAAGATACAATGAGCAGTTCTTC. Protein: CASSLWWRGRYNEQFF.

This clonotype showed up just a few times. The V call is TRBV27, the J call TRBJ2-1, with D maybe TRBD2 (5 bases). Trimming cost V 6 bases and J 5 bases, with 11 bases left between them. The length of the CDR3 is 13 residues. Germline V gene data show CDR1 as MNHEY and CDR2 as SMNVEV (reference sequence). The CDR3: CASRGEVHNEQFF. CDR3 bases: TGTGCCAGCAGGGGAGAGGTTCACAATGAGCAGTTCTTC.

The chain is built from TRBV3-1 and TRBJ2-1; D possibly corresponds to TRBD2 (6 bases). Per the germline V gene, CDR1 is LGHDT and CDR2 is YNNKEL (reference sequence). V was shortened by 5 bases and J by 0 bases, with 17 bases between the two germline ends. CDR3 length: 17 residues. The CDR3 spells CASSSWNRGSSYNEQFF. Here the CDR3 DNA reads TGTGCCAGCAGCTCCTGGAACCGGGGGAGCTCCTACAATGAGCAGTTCTTC.

This clonotype was detected a few times. This chain connects TRBV28 to TRBJ2-5; D could derive from TRBD1 or TRBD2 (7 bases each). The V end was cut by 8 bases, the J end by 5 bases, with 12 bases between. CDR1 is MDHEN and CDR2 is SYDVKM in the germline V gene. The CDR3 is 12 amino acids. CDR3 protein: CASVRGGETQYF. The DNA of the CDR3 is TGTGCCAGCGTCAGGGGGGGGGAGACCCAGTACTTC.

This clonotype appeared a few times. The genes are TRBV6-5 and TRBJ2-7; D might be TRBD2 (6 bases). This CDR3 has 16 amino acids. The V end lost 0 bases, the J end lost 2 bases, and 14 bases lay between the germline ends. Germline V gene data show CDR1 as MNHEY and CDR2 as SVGAGI. The CDR3 protein is CASSYSARGGTYEQYF. The CDR3 bases are TGTGCCAGCAGTTACTCGGCCCGCGGAGGGACCTACGAGCAGTACTTC.

The chain combines TRBV5-4 with TRBJ2-3; TRBD2 might be the D (7 bases). This CDR3 region has 16 residues. Germline assignment: CDR1 SGHNT and CDR2 YYREEE (reference sequence). Trimming removed 0 bases from V and 6 bases from J, with 17 bases in between. Here the CDR3 DNA reads TGTGCCAGCAGCTTGGTGGGGGGGCTAGCGGTGGATACGCAGTATTTT. This sequence encodes CASSLVGGLAVDTQYF. The full variable domain, in which reference TRBV5-4 and TRBJ2-3 provide the parts outside the CDR3, is ETGVTQSPTHLIKTRGQQVTLRCSSQSGHNTVSWYQQALGQGPQFIFQYYREEENGRGNFPPRFSGLQFPNYSSELNVNALELDDSALYLCASSLVGGLAVDTQYFGPGTRLTVL.

The table lists this clonotype with a few counts. This chain joins TRBV5-1 and TRBJ1-1; D ambiguous. The CDR3 covers 15 residues. V was cut by 1 base and J by 1 base, with 11 bases left in between. Germline V gene sequence: CDR1 SGHRS, CDR2 YFSETQ. For the CDR3, the DNA is TGCGCCAGCAGCTTGTTGGAGGGTGGGAACACTGAAGCTTTCTTT. Translating gives CASSLLEGGNTEAFF.

This clonotype was seen repeatedly, ten times or more. The chain is built from TRBV20-1 and TRBJ1-4; no clear D gene. Germline V gene lookup returns CDR1 DFQATT and CDR2 SNEGSKA (reference sequence). Trimming stripped 6 bases from V and 5 bases from J, with 7 bases between. The CDR3 consists of 11 residues. In nucleotides, the CDR3 is TGCAGTGCCTCTGGGAATGAAAAACTGTTTTTT. Residues: CSASGNEKLFF.

The chain employs TRBV14 and TRBJ2-5; no definite D call. Looked up from germline, CDR1 is SGHDN and CDR2 is FVKESK. Trimming cost V 0 bases and J 0 bases, with 11 bases left between them. This CDR3 comprises 16 residues. The CDR3, as DNA: TGTGCCAGCAGCCAAGACAGGTATCCCAACCAAGAGACCCAGTACTTC. Translating gives CASSQDRYPNQETQYF. Drawing the rest from reference TRBV14 and TRBJ2-5, the complete variable domain is EAGVTQFPSHSVIEKGQTVTLRCDPISGHDNLYWYRRVMGKEIKFLLHFVKESKQDESGMPNNRFLAERTGGTYSTLKVQPAELEDSGVYFCASSQDRYPNQETQYFGPGTRLLVL.